This T cell receptor (beta chain) was identified in a study of blood T cells in healthy people across ages. At the level of the study: Researchers report that template switching captured about one barcoded beta molecule per two T cells. Study conclusions and caveats: More naive CD4+ cells and higher diversity were found in long-lived than in aged donors.

The V and J ends lost 3 bases and 8 bases respectively, with 10 bases between them. The length of the CDR3 is 11 residues. CDR1 and CDR2 (germline): DFQATT, SNEGSKA (reference sequence). In the case of this clonotype: The antigen is undetermined.

Together with a sample-barcoded 5' primer, a J-beta primer mix was included in a second PCR lasting roughly 6 to 12 cycles. TCRdb analysed the 5' RACE reads with MiXCR anew, one entry per CDR3 protein. The data show hundreds of thousands of distinct CDR3 sequences, roughly two fifths seen once. This TCR was recovered from a woman aged 60-75 years in good health. The sample was blood. V gene TRBV20-1 combines with J gene TRBJ1-2; D is ambiguous. The DNA for the CDR3 is TGCAGTGCTAGGACCGCTTCCGGCTACACCTTC. Translated: CSARTASGYTF.